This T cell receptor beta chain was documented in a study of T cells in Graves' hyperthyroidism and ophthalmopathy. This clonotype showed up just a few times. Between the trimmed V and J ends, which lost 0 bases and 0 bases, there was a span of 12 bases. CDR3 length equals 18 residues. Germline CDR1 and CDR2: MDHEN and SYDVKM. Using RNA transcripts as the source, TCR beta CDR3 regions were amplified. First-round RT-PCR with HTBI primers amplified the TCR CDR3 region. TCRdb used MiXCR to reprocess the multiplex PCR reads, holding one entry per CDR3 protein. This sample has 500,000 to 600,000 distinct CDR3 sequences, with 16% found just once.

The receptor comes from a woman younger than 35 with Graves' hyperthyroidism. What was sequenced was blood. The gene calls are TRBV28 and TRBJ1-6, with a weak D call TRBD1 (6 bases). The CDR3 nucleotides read TGTGCCAGCAGTTTATGGGGGGGCGCCTCCTCCTATAATTCACCCCTCCACTTT. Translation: CASSLWGGASSYNSPLHF.